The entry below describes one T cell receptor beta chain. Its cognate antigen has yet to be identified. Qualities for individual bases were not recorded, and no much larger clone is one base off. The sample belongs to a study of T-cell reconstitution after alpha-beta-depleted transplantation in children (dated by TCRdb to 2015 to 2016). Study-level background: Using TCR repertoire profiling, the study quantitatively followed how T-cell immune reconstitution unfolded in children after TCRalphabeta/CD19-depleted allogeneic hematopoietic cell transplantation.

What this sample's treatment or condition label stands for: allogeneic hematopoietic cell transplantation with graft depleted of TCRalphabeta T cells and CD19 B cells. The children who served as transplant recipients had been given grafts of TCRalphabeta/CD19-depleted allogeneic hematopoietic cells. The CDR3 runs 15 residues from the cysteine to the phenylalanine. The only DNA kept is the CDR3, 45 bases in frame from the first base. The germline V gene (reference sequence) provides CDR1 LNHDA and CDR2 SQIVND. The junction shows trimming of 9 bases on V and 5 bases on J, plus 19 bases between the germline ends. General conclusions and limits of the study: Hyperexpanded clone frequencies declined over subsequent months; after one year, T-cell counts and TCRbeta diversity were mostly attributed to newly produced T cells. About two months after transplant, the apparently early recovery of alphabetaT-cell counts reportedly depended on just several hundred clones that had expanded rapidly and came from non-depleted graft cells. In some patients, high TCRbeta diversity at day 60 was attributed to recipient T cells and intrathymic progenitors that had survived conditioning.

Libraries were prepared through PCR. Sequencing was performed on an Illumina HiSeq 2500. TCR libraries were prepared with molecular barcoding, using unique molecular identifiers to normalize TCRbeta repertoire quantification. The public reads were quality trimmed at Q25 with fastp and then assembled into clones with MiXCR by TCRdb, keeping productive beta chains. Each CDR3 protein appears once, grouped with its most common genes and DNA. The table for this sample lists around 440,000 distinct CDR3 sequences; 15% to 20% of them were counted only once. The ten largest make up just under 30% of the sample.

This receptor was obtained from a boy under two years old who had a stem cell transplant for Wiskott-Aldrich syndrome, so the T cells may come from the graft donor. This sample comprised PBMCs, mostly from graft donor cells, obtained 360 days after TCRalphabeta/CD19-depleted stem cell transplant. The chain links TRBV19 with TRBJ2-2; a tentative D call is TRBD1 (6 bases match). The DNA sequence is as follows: TGTGCCAGCCTGGGACATTCTATGGATACCGGGGAGCTGTTTTTT. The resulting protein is CASLGHSMDTGELFF. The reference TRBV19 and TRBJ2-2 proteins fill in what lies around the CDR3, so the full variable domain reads DGGITQSPKYLFRKEGQNVTLSCEQNLNHDAMYWYRQDPGQGLRLIYYSQIVNDFQKGDIAEGYSVSREKKESFPLTVTSAQKNPTAFYLCASLGHSMDTGELFFGEGSRLTVL.